This T cell receptor beta chain was recorded in a study of T cells after yellow fever vaccination. This clonotype was detected only a few times. Its antigen is undetermined. Overall study results and limits: Shared CD4/CD8 clonotypes were a small share, likely from convergent recombination. Most clones from primary vaccination were detected again post-booster (roughly 95% CD4, 70% to 90% CD8).

The V gene's germline CDR1 is SQVTM and CDR2 ANQGSEA. V was shortened by 0 bases and J by 5 bases, with 11 bases between the two germline ends. The CDR3 contains 14 residues. It was through 5'RACE template switching that TCR cDNA was made, with a universal primer site and UMIs added. TCRdb re-analysed the 5' RACE reads in MiXCR, keeping a single row per CDR3 protein. Seen here are 500,000 to 650,000 distinct CDR3 sequences, about 17% observed once, and the top ten hold about 18%. Sequenced material: PBMCs, taken 5 days after the first yellow fever vaccination. The receptor was derived from a man aged 18 to 29 who received the YFV17D yellow fever vaccine. The V gene is TRBV29-1, the J gene TRBJ2-1, with D unresolved. This CDR3 reads CSVEDLHIHNEQFF. The CDR3, as DNA: TGCAGCGTTGAAGATCTTCATATTCACAATGAGCAGTTCTTC.